These 26 T cell receptor beta chains were all obtained from the same sample, sequenced in a study of blood T cell repertoires in COVID-19. The assay was immunoSEQ multiplex PCR, and TCRdb's table has in-frame clones only and misses some. The table has about 100,000 clones, roughly 79% seen once. Specimen: peripheral blood. The receptors here all came from a woman aged 70-85 years with acute or convalescent COVID-19.

J is TRBJ1-6 and V is TRBV19; D call uncertain. V was cut by 5 bases and J by 8 bases, with 13 bases left in between. From germline, CDR1 is LNHDA and CDR2 SQIVND (reference sequence). The CDR3 is 14 amino acids. The CDR3 here is CASSPGGRDSPLHF. CDR3 DNA sequence: TGTGCCAGTAGTCCAGGAGGGCGGGATTCACCCCTCCACTTT.

The chain has TRBV27 and TRBJ2-1, with D perhaps matching TRBD1 (8 bases). The CDR3 is made up of 15 amino acids. V was shortened by 0 bases and J by 9 bases, with 15 bases between the two germline ends. Germline values: CDR1 MNHEY, CDR2 SMNVEV (reference sequence). CDR3 nucleotides: TGTGCCAGCAGTTTATCGACACAGGGGGAGGGTGAGCAGTTCTTC. Translation gives CASSLSTQGEGEQFF.

This chain uses TRBV19 with TRBJ1-1, with D unclear. The CDR3 is 15 amino acids. V was cut by 3 bases and J by 1 base, with 12 bases left in between. From germline, CDR1 is LNHDA and CDR2 SQIVND (reference sequence). The DNA for the CDR3 is TGTGCCAGTAGTATTCGGTCAGACTGGAACACTGAAGCTTTCTTT. Translated, it gives CASSIRSDWNTEAFF.

The chain is built from TRBV28 and TRBJ2-1, with 12 nucleotides matching TRBD2. The germline V gene encodes CDR1 MDHEN and CDR2 SYDVKM. Losses at the gene ends were 3 bases for V and 8 bases for J; bases not matched to a gene: 5. CDR3 length: 15 residues. The CDR3 region has the DNA TGTGCCAGCAGTTTCTCTAGCGGGGGGGCGTATGAGCAGTTCTTC. Translating it yields CASSFSSGGAYEQFF.

This rearrangement joins TRBV7-3 to TRBJ1-3, with D unclear. V was shortened by 4 bases and J by 0 bases, with 10 bases between the two germline ends. CDR3 length: 15 residues. Germline lookup yields CDR1 SGHTA and CDR2 FQGTGA. CDR3 in amino acids: CASSSTLGSGNTIYF. As DNA, the CDR3 is TGTGCCAGCAGCTCCACCCTCGGCTCTGGAAACACCATATATTTT.

This sequence joins TRBV9 and TRBJ2-2; 8 bases agree with TRBD2. V dropped 4 bases and J dropped 4; count of bases not matched to a gene: 12. CDR1 SGDLS and CDR2 YYNGEE come from the germline V gene. This CDR3 is built from 17 residues. CDR3 sequence (DNA): TGTGCCAGCAGCTCCCGTGGTAGCGGGGATGGCACCGGGGAGCTGTTTTTT. Translating gives CASSSRGSGDGTGELFF.

The chain uses TRBV4-3 and TRBJ2-3; 9 positions match TRBD2. The germline V gene has CDR1 LGHNA and CDR2 YSLEER. Trimming cost V 0 bases and J 0 bases; bases outside gene matches: 7. CDR3 size: 18 residues. CDR3 in DNA: TGCGCCAGCAGCCAAGATGTTGCGGGGGGGCTGAGCACAGATACGCAGTATTTT. Amino acid sequence: CASSQDVAGGLSTDTQYF.

This clone turned up a few times. J is TRBJ2-3 and V is TRBV18; TRBD2 matches 9 bases. Per germline, CDR1 KGHSH and CDR2 LQKENI. This CDR3 is 16 amino acids long. V gave up 0 bases and J gave up 5 bases; unmatched junction bases: 6. For the CDR3, the DNA is TGTGCCAGCTCACCACCGCTGGCGGGGGGGAAAGATACGCAGTATTTT. Its protein is CASSPPLAGGKDTQYF.

The chain joins TRBV5-1 to TRBJ2-5, with 8 bases identical to TRBD1. The J segment lost 2 bases and the V segment lost 3 bases, leaving 6 bases of the junction unmatched. The CDR3 runs 15 residues. Germline CDR1 is SGHRS and CDR2 is YFSETQ. CDR3 sequence reads: CASSSYRGRQETQYF. In DNA, the CDR3 is TGCGCCAGCAGCTCCTACAGGGGGAGGCAAGAGACCCAGTACTTC.

The V call is TRBV19, the J call TRBJ1-2; D is possibly TRBD1 (6 bases). The V and J ends lost 8 bases and 0 bases respectively, with 16 bases between them. Germline V lookup: CDR1 LNHDA, CDR2 SQIVND (reference sequence). This CDR3 has 15 amino acids. This CDR3 reads CASGPQGPTNYGYTF. The CDR3 nucleotides are TGTGCCAGTGGGCCGCAGGGGCCGACTAACTATGGCTACACCTTC. Together with reference TRBV19 and TRBJ1-2, the CDR3 gives the full variable domain: DGGITQSPKYLFRKEGQNVTLSCEQNLNHDAMYWYRQDPGQGLRLIYYSQIVNDFQKGDIAEGYSVSREKKESFPLTVTSAQKNPTAFYLCASGPQGPTNYGYTFGSGTRLTVV.

This chain links TRBV5-1 with TRBJ2-2; 10 positions agree with TRBD1. CDR3 length: 16 amino acids. After removal of 0 bases from V and 5 bases from J, the junction contained 4 bases not matched to a gene. The V gene's germline CDR1 is SGHRS and CDR2 YFSETQ. CDR3 protein: CASSLDGTGVTGELFF. CDR3 sequence (DNA): TGCGCCAGCAGCTTGGATGGGACAGGGGTGACCGGGGAGCTGTTTTTT.

This chain uses TRBV28 with TRBJ1-1; D is undetermined. Germline loops: CDR1 MDHEN, CDR2 SYDVKM. The CDR3 extends over 14 amino acids. V shed 5 bases and J shed 4 bases, with 14 bases lying between them. For the CDR3, the DNA is TGTGCCAGCAGTATCACTTTCCTTAGCACTGAAGCTTTCTTT. Translating gives CASSITFLSTEAFF.

V gene TRBV19 combines with J gene TRBJ1-2, with D possibly being TRBD1 (6 bases). The CDR3 totals 14 residues. Germline CDR1 reads LNHDA; CDR2 reads SQIVND (reference sequence). Between the trimmed V and J ends, which lost 8 bases and 6 bases, there was a span of 19 bases. CDR3 residues: CASDQGRGLNGYTF. The CDR3, as DNA: TGTGCCAGTGATCAGGGGCGCGGATTAAATGGCTACACCTTC. The full variable domain, rest sourced from reference TRBV19 and TRBJ1-2, is DGGITQSPKYLFRKEGQNVTLSCEQNLNHDAMYWYRQDPGQGLRLIYYSQIVNDFQKGDIAEGYSVSREKKESFPLTVTSAQKNPTAFYLCASDQGRGLNGYTFGSGTRLTVV.

The chain links TRBV11-2 to TRBJ2-3, with TRBD2 matching over 10 bases. This CDR3 spans 15 amino acids. J was trimmed by 15 bases and V by 0 bases; bases with no gene match: 12. CDR1 and CDR2 (germline): SGHAT, FQNNGV. The CDR3 DNA reads TGTGCCAGCAGCTTAGATCGCGAGAGCGGGGGGGCCTACTATTTT. Translating gives CASSLDRESGGAYYF.

This rearrangement joins TRBV5-1 to TRBJ1-3; 9 bases are a match to TRBD1. Trimming cost V 4 bases and J 4 bases; bases outside gene matches: 15. Germline CDR1 is SGHRS and CDR2 is YFSETQ. This CDR3 has 18 amino acids. Here the CDR3 reads CASSVGQGNLLGGNTIYF. The CDR3 DNA is TGCGCCAGCAGCGTTGGACAGGGGAATTTACTCGGAGGAAACACCATATATTTT. Using reference TRBV5-1 and TRBJ1-3 for the parts outside the CDR3, the full variable domain is KAGVTQTPRYLIKTRGQQVTLSCSPISGHRSVSWYQQTPGQGLQFLFEYFSETQRNKGNFPGRFSGRQFSNSRSEMNVSTLELGDSALYLCASSVGQGNLLGGNTIYFGEGSWLTVV.

The chain couples TRBV19 to TRBJ2-3, with 8 positions matching TRBD2. J lost 4 bases, V lost 5 bases, and 14 bases had no gene match. The CDR3 is 17 residues long. Germline V CDR1 and CDR2: LNHDA, SQIVND (reference sequence). The CDR3 coding sequence is TGTGCCAGTAGTTCGCAGGCTGCGGGGGGAGGGGCAGATACGCAGTATTTT. Amino acid sequence: CASSSQAAGGGADTQYF.

The chain carries TRBV19 and TRBJ2-1; 8 nucleotides match TRBD2. Trimming removed 5 bases from V and 1 base from J; junction bases left unmatched: 13. The CDR3 runs 18 residues. The V gene's germline CDR1 is LNHDA and CDR2 SQIVND (reference sequence). The CDR3 nucleotides are TGTGCCAGTAGTGGGAGCGGGGGCCGTTATAGATCCTACAATGAGCAGTTCTTC. This codes for CASSGSGGRYRSYNEQFF. Full variable domain (rest looked up from reference TRBV19 and TRBJ2-1): DGGITQSPKYLFRKEGQNVTLSCEQNLNHDAMYWYRQDPGQGLRLIYYSQIVNDFQKGDIAEGYSVSREKKESFPLTVTSAQKNPTAFYLCASSGSGGRYRSYNEQFFGPGTRLTVL.

The chain recombines TRBV5-1 with TRBJ2-4; D may be TRBD1 (5 bases). The CDR3 runs 15 residues. The germline V gene has CDR1 SGHRS and CDR2 YFSETQ. The V gene lost 4 bases and the J gene lost 3 bases, with 14 bases spanning the gap. CDR3 sequence reads: CASSTLDSLKNIQYF. The CDR3 nucleotides read TGCGCCAGCAGCACTCTCGACAGTCTCAAAAACATTCAGTACTTC.

This chain links TRBV11-2 with TRBJ2-7; 7 nucleotides agree with TRBD2. With 1 base clipped from V and 2 bases from J, the junction kept 2 bases outside the gene matches. CDR1 and CDR2 (germline): SGHAT, FQNNGV. This CDR3 spans 14 amino acids. CDR3 nucleotides: TGTGCCAGCAGCTTAGCCGGGACTACCTACGAGCAGTACTTC. It yields the protein CASSLAGTTYEQYF.

This chain joins TRBV11-2 and TRBJ2-2; TRBD1 agrees at 10 bases. This CDR3 spans 14 amino acids. V dropped 4 bases and J dropped 6; count of bases not matched to a gene: 2. The germline V gene encodes CDR1 SGHAT and CDR2 FQNNGV. The CDR3 sequence is CASSSGTGAGELFF. The CDR3 DNA is TGTGCCAGCAGCTCCGGGACAGGGGCCGGGGAGCTGTTTTTT.

The chain carries TRBV5-5 and TRBJ2-5; 7 nucleotides align to TRBD1. This CDR3 spans 13 amino acids. V dropped 3 bases and J dropped 3; count of bases not matched to a gene: 2. CDR1 SGHKS and CDR2 YYEKEE come from the germline V gene (reference sequence). The CDR3 is CASSWGQKETQYF. The CDR3 nucleotides are TGTGCCAGCAGCTGGGGACAGAAAGAGACCCAGTACTTC.

This chain uses TRBV6-5 with TRBJ1-6, with D possibly matching TRBD1 (6 bases). The CDR3 sequence is 14 residues long. V lost 6 bases and J lost 10, with 16 bases in between. Germline-derived CDR1 and CDR2 are MNHEY and SVGAGI. CDR3 DNA: TGTGCCAGCAGGGGGGGGGCAGGTCCCTCACCCCTCCACTTT. Translated: CASRGGAGPSPLHF.

The genes are TRBV29-1 and TRBJ2-7, with TRBD1 matching over 10 bases. CDR1 SQVTM and CDR2 ANQGSEA come from the germline V gene. V shed 7 bases and J 7 bases; nucleotides not matched to a gene: 7. The CDR3 totals 12 residues. The CDR3 protein is CSGQGAGGEQYF. The CDR3 DNA reads as TGCAGCGGACAGGGGGCAGGTGGGGAGCAGTACTTC.

The sample holds a few counts of this clone. The V call is TRBV7-9, the J call TRBJ1-3; a weak D match, TRBD1 (6 bases). The length of the CDR3 is 16 residues. Trimming left V 5 bases short and J 2 bases short, with 16 bases between. Per germline, CDR1 SEHNR and CDR2 FQNEAQ (reference sequence). This CDR3 reads CASSPNLGGPGNTIYF. CDR3 nucleotides: TGTGCCAGCAGCCCGAACCTTGGGGGCCCTGGAAACACCATATATTTT.

This clone appeared a single time. V and J are TRBV5-1 and TRBJ2-5; 9 nucleotides match TRBD2. With V trimmed by 1 base and J by 1 base, 5 bases remained unmatched. This CDR3 has 16 residues. Looked up from germline, CDR1 is SGHRS and CDR2 is YFSETQ. CDR3 protein: CASSLSPSGIQETQYF. The CDR3 nucleotides read TGCGCCAGCAGCTTGAGCCCTAGCGGGATCCAAGAGACCCAGTACTTC.

This chain joins TRBV12-3 or TRBV12-4 and TRBJ1-4; TRBD1 is a possible D gene (6 bases). This CDR3 spans 13 amino acids. Trimming shortened V by 1 base and J by 10 bases, and 10 bases separated the two germline ends. The chain's CDR3 is CASSLGGGGKLFF. The CDR3 region has the DNA TGTGCCAGCAGTTTAGGGGGGGGCGGAAAACTGTTTTTT.